This T cell receptor beta chain came from a study of cytomegalovirus exposure and HLA in healthy donors. Points from the study as a whole: Productive rates of about 87% or about 30% were seen for most TCR beta V segments in an earlier analysis. Later analysis reportedly placed an Asian-associated ancestry cluster below the approximately 650-donor mean in N-insertions.

Germline-derived CDR1 and CDR2 are MNHNS and SASEGT. The CDR3 runs to 15 residues. V lost 7 bases, J lost 3 bases, and 16 bases lay in between. PCR was performed using 60 Vbeta and 13 Jbeta primers. Repertoires were generated with immunoSEQ multiplex PCR, while TCRdb's copy carries only in-frame clones and drops some. The table shows 100,000 to 150,000 clones, with 83% occurring only once. In the case of this clone: The target antigen is unknown.

Sequencing was performed on PBMCs. The receptor was derived from a woman in her thirties or forties in good health and CMV-seropositive. This sequence joins TRBV6-1 and TRBJ1-5, with TRBD1 as a possible D gene (6 bases). DNA for the CDR3: TGTGCCAGCAATGGTAACAGGGTTAACAATCAGCCCCAGCATTTT. As protein: CASNGNRVNNQPQHF.